This T cell receptor (beta chain) was sequenced during a study of cytomegalovirus exposure and HLA in healthy donors. Overall study: Out of several hundred genotyped donors, roughly 78% belonged to the Caucasian-associated ancestry cluster. Study-wide points: Among donors in an Asian-associated ancestry cluster, a later analysis reportedly found fewer N-insertions than the roughly 700-donor mean.

Notes on this clone: The antigen is not known.

The PCR contained 60 Vbeta and 13 Jbeta primers. Data came from immunoSEQ multiplex PCR; TCRdb stores just in-frame clones and leaves some out. The table records approximately 100,000 clones, around 77% of them present only once. CDR3 length: 13 amino acids. Germline CDR1 SNHLY, CDR2 FYNNEI. V was shortened by 6 bases and J by 7 bases, with 15 bases between the two germline ends. The clonotype comes from a man aged 40-49 years in good health and CMV-seropositive. Sample: PBMCs. This sequence joins TRBV2 and TRBJ1-2, with D possibly being TRBD1 (5 bases). The CDR3 bases are TGTGCCAGCAGACTCCAGGGAGGCGGTGGCTACACCTTC. The encoded protein is CASRLQGGGGYTF.